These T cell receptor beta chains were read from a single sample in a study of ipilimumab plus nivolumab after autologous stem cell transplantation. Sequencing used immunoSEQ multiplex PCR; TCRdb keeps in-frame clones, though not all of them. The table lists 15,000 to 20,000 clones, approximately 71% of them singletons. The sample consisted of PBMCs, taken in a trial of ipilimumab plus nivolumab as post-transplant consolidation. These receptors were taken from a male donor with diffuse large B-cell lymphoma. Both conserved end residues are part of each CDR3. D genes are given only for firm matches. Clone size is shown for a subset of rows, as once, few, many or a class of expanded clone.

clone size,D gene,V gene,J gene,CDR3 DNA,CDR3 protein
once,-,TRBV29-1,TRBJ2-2,TGCAGCGTTCCGGGACGGTTGAACACCGGGGAGCTGTTTTTT,CSVPGRLNTGELFF
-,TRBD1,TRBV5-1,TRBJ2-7,TGCGCCAGCAGCTTGGCCGGTGGGACAGGCTACGAGCAGTACTTC,CASSLAGGTGYEQYF
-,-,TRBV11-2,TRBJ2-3,TGTGCCAGCAGCATGCACGGTAGTTCAGATACGCAGTATTTT,CASSMHGSSDTQYF
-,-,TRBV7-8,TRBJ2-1,TGTGCCAGCAGCCGTCCCCCGGACCCGTCCTCCTACAATGAGCAGTTCTTC,CASSRPPDPSSYNEQFF
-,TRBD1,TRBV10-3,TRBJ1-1,TGTGCCATCAGCGACAGGGGTCACACTAAAGCTTTCTTT,CAISDRGHTKAFF
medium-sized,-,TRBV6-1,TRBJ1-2,TGTGCCAGCAGGGAGGATGGCTACACCTTC,CASREDGYTF
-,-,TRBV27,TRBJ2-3,TGTGCCAGCAGTCCTCCCCGGGGGACTCCCGGCGCGGATACGCAGTATTTT,CASSPPRGTPGADTQYF
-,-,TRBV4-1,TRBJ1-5,TGCGCCAGCAGCCAAGGTCCGGGGAGCAATCAGCCCCAGCATTTT,CASSQGPGSNQPQHF
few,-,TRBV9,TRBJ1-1,TGTGCCAGCAGCGTAGAAGGAGCCTTGAACACTGAAGCTTTCTTT,CASSVEGALNTEAFF
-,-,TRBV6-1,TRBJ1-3,TGTGCCAGCAGTGAAAGCCGATGGGACACTGGAAACACCATATATTTT,CASSESRWDTGNTIYF
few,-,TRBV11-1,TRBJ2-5,TGTGCCAGCCTCCAACCCGGTCGAGAGACCCAGTACTTC,CASLQPGRETQYF
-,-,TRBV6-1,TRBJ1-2,TGTGCCAGCAGTGCTAACAGGGTAACGAACTATGGCTACACCTTC,CASSANRVTNYGYTF
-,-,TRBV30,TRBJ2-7,TGTGCCTGGAGTTTCGGGGGTGGGTACGAGCAGTACTTC,CAWSFGGGYEQYF
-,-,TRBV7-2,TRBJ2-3,TGTGCCAGCAGCTTAGGACTAGTAGATACGCAGTATTTT,CASSLGLVDTQYF
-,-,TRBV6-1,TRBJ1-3,TGTGCCAGCAGTGATGGAGGCCGAAACACCATATATTTT,CASSDGGRNTIYF
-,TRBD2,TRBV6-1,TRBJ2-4,TGTGCCAGCAGTGAGGGTAGCGGGGGGGTCACCAAAAACATTCAGTACTTC,CASSEGSGGVTKNIQYF
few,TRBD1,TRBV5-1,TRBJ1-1,TGCGCCAGCAGCACCGGACAGGGAGTCACTGAAGCTTTCTTT,CASSTGQGVTEAFF
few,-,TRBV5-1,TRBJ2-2,TGCGCCAGCAGCTTGGGAGGGCAGGTATTTGGCACCGGGGAGCTGTTTTTT,CASSLGGQVFGTGELFF
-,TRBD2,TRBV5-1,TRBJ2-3,TGCGCCAGCAGCTTGGAGCCCAGCGGGAGTGCAGATACGCAGTATTTT,CASSLEPSGSADTQYF
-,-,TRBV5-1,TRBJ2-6,TGCGCCAGCAGCTGGGATCGGTCTGGGGCCAACGTCCTGACTTTC,CASSWDRSGANVLTF
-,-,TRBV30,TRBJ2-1,TGTGCCTGGACGCTCGGGAGGGGGCTATATGAGCAGTTCTTC,CAWTLGRGLYEQFF
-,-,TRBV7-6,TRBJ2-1,TGTGCCAGCAGCTTTAGCCCCCCCAATGAGCAGTTCTTC,CASSFSPPNEQFF
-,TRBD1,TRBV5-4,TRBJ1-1,TGTGCCAACAGCTTAGGGACAGCGAACACTGAAGCTTTCTTT,CANSLGTANTEAFF
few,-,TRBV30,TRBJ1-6,TGTGCCTCCCTGACACGGGGGTCACCCCTCCACTTT,CASLTRGSPLHF
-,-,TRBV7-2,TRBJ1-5,TGTGCCAGCAGCTCAGCCCCCCAGGGTGGCCATCAGCCCCAGCATTTT,CASSSAPQGGHQPQHF
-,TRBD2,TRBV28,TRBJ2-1,TGTGCCAGCAGTCCAAACTTAGCGGGAGGTAACAATGAGCAGTTCTTC,CASSPNLAGGNNEQFF
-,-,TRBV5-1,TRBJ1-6,TGCGCCAGCAGCACGTACAGGGCTTCCTATAATTCACCCCTCCACTTT,CASSTYRASYNSPLHF
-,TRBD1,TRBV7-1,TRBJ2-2,TGTGCCAGCACCGAGAGGGCGACAGGGGGCACGGGCGGGGAGCTGTTTTTT,CASTERATGGTGGELFF